The present T cell receptor beta chain was sequenced within a study of blood T cells in healthy people across ages. In the case of this clonotype: Its specificity is not known.

The sample, about 10 milliliters of peripheral blood, was drawn from each donor. Study observations and caveats: Getting older went along with TCR beta diversity per million T cells dropping roughly linearly. Relative to aged donors, long-lived donors carried more naive CD4+ cells and displayed higher diversity.

Using a J-beta primer mix together with a sample-barcoded 5' primer, a second PCR was run for about 7 to 12 cycles. MiXCR, applied by TCRdb to the 5' RACE reads, yields one record per CDR3 protein. Of about 1.8 million distinct CDR3 sequences detected, 49% appear once; the ten largest clones hold less than 2.5%. This receptor was obtained from a woman in her 40s in good health. The specimen sequenced was blood.

DNA of the CDR3: TGCAGTGGTGGGGGGGGTTCCAAAAACATTCAGTACTTC. This codes for CSGGGGSKNIQYF. The chain employs TRBV20-1 and TRBJ2-4; 7 nucleotides match TRBD2. Germline V gene data show CDR1 as DFQATT and CDR2 as SNEGSKA (reference sequence). The trim removed 7 bases at V and 2 bases at J, leaving 5 bases unmatched. CDR3 size: 13 residues.